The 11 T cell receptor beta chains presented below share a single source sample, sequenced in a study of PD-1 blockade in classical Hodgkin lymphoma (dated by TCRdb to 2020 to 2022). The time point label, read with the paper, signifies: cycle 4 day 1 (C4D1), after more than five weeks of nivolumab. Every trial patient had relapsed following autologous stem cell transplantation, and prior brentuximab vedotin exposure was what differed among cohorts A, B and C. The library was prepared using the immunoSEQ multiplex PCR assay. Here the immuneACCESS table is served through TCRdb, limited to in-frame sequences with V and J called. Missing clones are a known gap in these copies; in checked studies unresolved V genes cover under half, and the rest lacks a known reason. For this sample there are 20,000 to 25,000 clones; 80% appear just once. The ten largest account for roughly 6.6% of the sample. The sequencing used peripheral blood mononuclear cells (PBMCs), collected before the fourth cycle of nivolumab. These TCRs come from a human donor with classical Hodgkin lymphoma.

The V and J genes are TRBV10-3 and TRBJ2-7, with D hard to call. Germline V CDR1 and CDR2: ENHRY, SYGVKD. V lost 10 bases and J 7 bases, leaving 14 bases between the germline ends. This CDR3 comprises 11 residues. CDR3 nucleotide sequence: TGTGCCACGGGCTCAACGCGGGAGCAGTACTTC. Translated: CATGSTREQYF.

CDR3 nucleotides: TGTGCCAGCAGCCCCTTCTCTGGGGCCAACGTCCTGACTTTC. This gives the protein CASSPFSGANVLTF. The J gene is TRBJ2-6, the V gene TRBV7-3; D unresolved. Trimming shortened V by 5 bases and J by 0 bases, and 5 bases separated the two germline ends. Looked up from germline, CDR1 is SGHTA and CDR2 is FQGTGA. This CDR3 is 14 amino acids long.

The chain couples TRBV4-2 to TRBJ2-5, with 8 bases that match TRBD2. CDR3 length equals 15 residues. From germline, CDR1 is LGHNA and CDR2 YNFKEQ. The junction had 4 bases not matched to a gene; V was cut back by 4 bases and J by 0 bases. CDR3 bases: TGTGCCAGCAGCCGATATAGCGGGGACCAAGAGACCCAGTACTTC. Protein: CASSRYSGDQETQYF.

The CDR3 here is CAWSPTIGSDTQYF. The DNA of the CDR3 is TGTGCCTGGAGTCCCACGATCGGTAGCGATACGCAGTATTTT. The chain recombines TRBV30 with TRBJ2-3, with D hard to call. The CDR3 covers 14 residues. Germline V gives CDR1 GTSNPN, CDR2 SVGIG (reference sequence). Trimming removed 2 bases from V and 6 bases from J, with 15 bases in between.

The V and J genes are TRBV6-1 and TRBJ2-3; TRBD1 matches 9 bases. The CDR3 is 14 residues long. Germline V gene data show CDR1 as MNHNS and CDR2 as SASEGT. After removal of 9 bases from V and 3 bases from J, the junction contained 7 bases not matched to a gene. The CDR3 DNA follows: TGTGCCAGTAGTTTGGGACAGGGAACAGATACGCAGTATTTT. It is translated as CASSLGQGTDTQYF.

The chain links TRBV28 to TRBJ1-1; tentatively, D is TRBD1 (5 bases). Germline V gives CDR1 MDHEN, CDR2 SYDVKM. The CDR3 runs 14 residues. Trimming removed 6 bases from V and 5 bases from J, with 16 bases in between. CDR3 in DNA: TGTGCCAGCAGGACCGCGGGGCGGTGGACTGAAGCTTTCTTT. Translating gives CASRTAGRWTEAFF.

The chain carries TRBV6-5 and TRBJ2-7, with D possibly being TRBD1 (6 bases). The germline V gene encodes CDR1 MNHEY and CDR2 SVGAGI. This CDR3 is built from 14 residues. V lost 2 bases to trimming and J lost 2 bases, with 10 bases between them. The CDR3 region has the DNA TGTGCCAGCAGTTACCAGGGGTCCACCTACGAGCAGTACTTC. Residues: CASSYQGSTYEQYF.

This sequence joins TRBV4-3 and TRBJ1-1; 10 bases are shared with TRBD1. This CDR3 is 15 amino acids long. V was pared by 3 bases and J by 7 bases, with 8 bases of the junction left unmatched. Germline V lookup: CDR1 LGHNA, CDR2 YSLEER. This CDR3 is CASSHSGTGESEAFF. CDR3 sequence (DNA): TGCGCCAGCAGCCACTCCGGGACAGGGGAGAGTGAAGCTTTCTTT.

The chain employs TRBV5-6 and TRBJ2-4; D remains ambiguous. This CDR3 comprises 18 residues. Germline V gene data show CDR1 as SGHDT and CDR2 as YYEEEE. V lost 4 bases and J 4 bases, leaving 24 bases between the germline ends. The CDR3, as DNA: TGTGCCAGCAGCCGTACAGATTCCCCAGCCTTGAAAAAAAACATTCAGTACTTC. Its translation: CASSRTDSPALKKNIQYF.

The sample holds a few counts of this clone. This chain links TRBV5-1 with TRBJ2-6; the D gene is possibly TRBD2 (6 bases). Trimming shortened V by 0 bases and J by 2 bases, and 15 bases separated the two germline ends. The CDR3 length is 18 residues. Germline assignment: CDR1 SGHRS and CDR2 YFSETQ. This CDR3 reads CASSLGGTDDTGANVLTF. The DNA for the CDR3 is TGCGCCAGCAGCTTGGGGGGGACTGATGATACTGGGGCCAACGTCCTGACTTTC. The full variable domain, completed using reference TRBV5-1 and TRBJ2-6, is KAGVTQTPRYLIKTRGQQVTLSCSPISGHRSVSWYQQTPGQGLQFLFEYFSETQRNKGNFPGRFSGRQFSNSRSEMNVSTLELGDSALYLCASSLGGTDDTGANVLTFGAGSRLTVL.

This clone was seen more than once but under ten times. The CDR3 region has the DNA TGTGCCACCAGCAGAGATTTGCGCTACGAGCAGTACTTC. Its protein is CATSRDLRYEQYF. The chain joins TRBV15 to TRBJ2-7, with D unresolved. Germline CDR1 and CDR2: LNHNV and YYDKDF (reference sequence). Deletions cut 0 bases from V and 3 bases from J, with 6 bases between. This CDR3 region has 13 residues. Looking up the rest from reference TRBV15 and TRBJ2-7 gives the full variable domain: DAMVIQNPRYQVTQFGKPVTLSCSQTLNHNVMYWYQQKSSQAPKLLFHYYDKDFNNEADTPDNFQSRRPNTSFCFLDIRSPGLGDTAMYLCATSRDLRYEQYFGPGTRLTVT.